The rows below give T cell receptor beta chains drawn from one sample of a study of post-analysis software for immune sequencing data. TCRdb analysed the PCR reads with MiXCR anew, one entry per CDR3 protein. The sample records roughly 170,000 distinct CDR3 sequences, roughly 31% being singletons. Material: blood. These receptors all stem from a girl between 5 and 17 years old with multiple sclerosis. CDR3s include the opening cysteine and the closing phenylalanine or tryptophan. Fields, in order: V gene, clone size, J gene, D gene, CDR3 DNA, CDR3 protein. A D gene is named only where the DNA matches it firmly. Only part of the rows carry a size: once, few, many, or a class if the clone is expanded.

TRBV20-1	NA	TRBJ1-4	NA	TGCAGTGCTAGAGGAAGGTCGCTCACCGAAAAACTGTTTTTT	CSARGRSLTEKLFF
TRBV10-2	many	TRBJ2-4	NA	TGCGCCAGCAGTGACCCTCCGCGGGGGCCGTACTTC	CASSDPPRGPYF
TRBV7-9	many	TRBJ1-4	NA	TGTGCCAGCAGCCCCATCAAGGGAACGAATGAAAAACTGTTTTTT	CASSPIKGTNEKLFF
TRBV3-1	few	TRBJ1-2	NA	TGTGCCAGCAGCCAAGACGGCCCAAGGGCTACTAACTATGGCTACACCTTC	CASSQDGPRATNYGYTF
TRBV6-5	many	TRBJ2-1	TRBD1	TGTGCCAGCAGTTACTCCCAGGGGGCCCCCAATGAGCAGTTCTTC	CASSYSQGAPNEQFF
TRBV29-1	NA	TRBJ2-5	TRBD1	TGCAGCGTTGGGGTAGACAGGGGTGGAAAGACCCAGTACTTC	CSVGVDRGGKTQYF
TRBV10-3	many	TRBJ2-7	NA	TGTGCCATCAGTCAAGGCCAACAGGGTAACGAGCAGTACTTC	CAISQGQQGNEQYF
TRBV20-1	many	TRBJ2-7	NA	TGCAGTGCTAGAGCAGGGGTAACCTACGAGCAGTACTTC	CSARAGVTYEQYF
TRBV10-2	many	TRBJ1-2	TRBD1	TGCGCCAGCAGTTTGGGGACAGGGAATGGCTACACCTTC	CASSLGTGNGYTF
TRBV28	few	TRBJ2-2	NA	TGTGCCAGCGGGTCTGGTAGCAACACCGGGGAGCTGTTTTTT	CASGSGSNTGELFF
TRBV12-3/TRBV12-4	many	TRBJ2-7	TRBD1	TGTGCCAGCAGTGTGGGACAGGGTGCCTACGAGCAGTACTTC	CASSVGQGAYEQYF
TRBV5-1	many	TRBJ2-7	TRBD2	TGCGCCAGCAGCTCAGGACTAGCGGGCCCCTACGAGCAGTACTTC	CASSSGLAGPYEQYF
TRBV28	few	TRBJ1-1	NA	TGTGCCAGCAGGGCACAGGCCACGCACACTGAAGCTTTCTTT	CASRAQATHTEAFF
TRBV25-1	few	TRBJ1-2	NA	TGTGCCAGCAGGACCTCGGGAGCCTATGGCTACACCTTC	CASRTSGAYGYTF
TRBV20-1	NA	TRBJ2-1	TRBD2	TGCAGTGCTATGCCTCAGCGGGAGGGCAATGAGCAGTTCTTC	CSAMPQREGNEQFF
TRBV14	NA	TRBJ2-7	NA	TGTGCCAGCAGCCCGGACGGAGGAGGAACCTACGGGCAGTACTTC	CASSPDGGGTYGQYF
TRBV29-1	many	TRBJ2-7	NA	TGCAGCGTTGCGAGGAGCTCCTACGAGCAGTACTTC	CSVARSSYEQYF
TRBV7-8	NA	TRBJ2-7	NA	TGTGCCAGCAGCTTCGGACGGGGCAGAACCTACGAGCAGTACTTC	CASSFGRGRTYEQYF
TRBV19	many	TRBJ2-3	TRBD2	TGTGCCAGCGGGGGGACTTTCACAGATACGCAGTATTTT	CASGGTFTDTQYF
TRBV6-5	NA	TRBJ2-3	NA	TGTGCCAGCAGAACGACCAGCACAGATACGCAGTATTTT	CASRTTSTDTQYF
TRBV12-3/TRBV12-4	few	TRBJ2-1	TRBD2	TGTGCCAGCAGTCCCGAGGCGGGAGGTACCAATGAGCAGTTCTTC	CASSPEAGGTNEQFF
TRBV29-1	NA	TRBJ1-1	TRBD1	TGCAGCGTTGGGGGGGCCGGGACAGTGAACACTGAAGCTTTCTTT	CSVGGAGTVNTEAFF
TRBV12-3/TRBV12-4	many	TRBJ2-5	NA	TGTGCCAGCATCGAGGGTCTTGGGGAGACCCAGTACTTC	CASIEGLGETQYF
TRBV20-1	many	TRBJ2-5	NA	TGCAGTGCTGTAGGGCCCCAAGAGACCCAGTACTTC	CSAVGPQETQYF
TRBV20-1	NA	TRBJ1-4	NA	TGCAGTGCCACGAGGGGGGCGGTTAATGAAAAACTGTTTTTT	CSATRGAVNEKLFF
TRBV10-3	few	TRBJ1-4	NA	TGTGCCATCAGTGCAACGGACGGGTCCACTAATGAAAAACTGTTTTTT	CAISATDGSTNEKLFF
TRBV7-2	NA	TRBJ2-3	NA	TGTGCCAGCAGCCCGACGGGCGGGATTAGCACAGATACGCAGTATTTT	CASSPTGGISTDTQYF